This entry lists 18 T cell receptor beta chains sequenced from one sample in a study of T cell repertoires in cytomegalovirus infection. These TCRs are of unknown antigen specificity. Each CDR3 protein is one row after TCRdb ran MiXCR on the reads. The top ten hold approximately 12% of the sample, which has 380,000 or so distinct CDR3 sequences, just under 35% seen once. Sequenced material: cultured PBMCs, taken from culture after CMV antigen stimulation. Receptor source: a human donor in good health (CMV status not recorded). Some clones in this sample may be carry-over from other donors' samples.

This clonotype was counted between two and nine times. This chain joins TRBV11-3 and TRBJ2-2; unclear D gene. The germline CDR1 and CDR2 sequences are SGHNT and YENEEA. The germline V and J ends were trimmed by 5 bases and 7 bases, with 11 bases remaining between them. This CDR3 is 13 amino acids long. The CDR3 nucleotides are TGTGCCAGCAGCGTCGGGCCCCGCGGGGAGCTGTTTTTT. This codes for CASSVGPRGELFF.

The V and J genes are TRBV7-9 and TRBJ2-1; maybe TRBD1 (5 bases). V was trimmed by 6 bases and J by 4 bases, leaving 16 bases between them. CDR1 is SEHNR and CDR2 is FQNEAQ in the germline V gene (reference sequence). The CDR3 is 15 amino acids. CDR3 loop: CASRGPSDIYNEQFF. CDR3 DNA sequence: TGTGCCAGCAGGGGGCCTTCGGACATATACAATGAGCAGTTCTTC. The whole variable domain, filled in from reference TRBV7-9 and TRBJ2-1, reads DTGVSQNPRHKITKRGQNVTFRCDPISEHNRLYWYRQTLGQGPEFLTYFQNEAQLEKSRLLSDRFSAERPKGSFSTLEIQRTEQGDSAMYLCASRGPSDIYNEQFFGPGTRLTVL.

In its sample, this clonotype was seen a few times. V usage is TRBV12-3 or TRBV12-4 and J usage is TRBJ2-3; unclear D gene. The CDR3 extends over 13 amino acids. Trimming took 0 bases from V and 8 from J, leaving 9 bases between them. For the CDR3, the DNA is TGTGCCAGCAGTTTAGCAACTCCGGGTACGCAGTATTTT. It encodes CASSLATPGTQYF.

This clonotype was recorded a few times. CDR3 residues: CASSPSRVWNTEAFF. The CDR3 DNA follows: TGTGCCAGCAGTCCCTCGAGGGTGTGGAACACTGAAGCTTTCTTT. The gene calls are TRBV12-3 or TRBV12-4 and TRBJ1-1; D ambiguous. V lost 5 bases, J lost 1 base, and 14 bases lay in between. This CDR3 spans 15 amino acids.

This clonotype was detected a few times. The rearrangement joins TRBV20-1 to TRBJ2-7, with TRBD2 identical over 15 bases. V shed 6 bases, J shed 2 bases, and the junction held 20 bases outside the gene matches. Germline V lookup: CDR1 DFQATT, CDR2 SNEGSKA (reference sequence). The CDR3 is made up of 20 amino acids. The CDR3 sequence is CSAERTSGRAGKGKPYEQYF. DNA for the CDR3: TGCAGTGCCGAGAGGACTAGCGGGAGGGCCGGTAAGGGAAAGCCCTACGAGCAGTACTTC.

This clonotype has more than one count but fewer than ten. V gene TRBV19 combines with J gene TRBJ2-1, with 9 positions matching TRBD2. The germline V gene has CDR1 LNHDA and CDR2 SQIVND (reference sequence). The CDR3 is made up of 16 amino acids. Unmatched junction bases numbered 10, after V lost 5 bases and J lost 5 bases. The CDR3 reads CASSGSVLAGDNEQFF. In DNA form, the CDR3 reads TGTGCCAGTAGTGGTTCGGTTTTAGCGGGGGACAATGAGCAGTTCTTC.

The chain uses TRBV4-3 and TRBJ2-1, with 8 bases matching TRBD1. CDR3 length equals 16 residues. J was trimmed by 8 bases and V by 0 bases; bases with no gene match: 9. Germline lookup yields CDR1 LGHNA and CDR2 YSLEER. In DNA form, the CDR3 reads TGCGCCAGCAGCCAAGATCCACAGGGGGTAGGGTATGAGCAGTTCTTC. Amino acids: CASSQDPQGVGYEQFF.

This chain links TRBV11-2 with TRBJ2-7, with 13 positions matching TRBD2. J gave up 6 bases and V 5 bases, and 4 bases lay outside the gene matches. The CDR3 length is 14 residues. Germline values: CDR1 SGHAT, CDR2 FQNNGV. The CDR3 DNA follows: TGTGCCAGCAGCCCCGGACTAGCGGGAGTCGAGCAGTACGTC. Protein sequence: CASSPGLAGVEQYV.

The chain uses TRBV6-2 or TRBV6-3 and TRBJ2-7; 8 bases line up with TRBD1. After removal of 6 bases from V and 2 bases from J, the junction contained 12 bases not matched to a gene. CDR3 length: 16 residues. Looked up from germline, CDR1 is MNHEY and CDR2 is SVGEGT. The CDR3 protein is CASSIHWTGKPYEQYV. CDR3 nucleotides: TGTGCCAGCAGCATACATTGGACAGGGAAGCCCTACGAGCAGTACGTC.

This clonotype came up a few times. The rearrangement links TRBV24-1 to TRBJ1-1, with D perhaps matching TRBD1 (6 bases). CDR3 size: 14 residues. V lost 7 bases and J lost 6, with 17 bases in between. In germline, CDR1 is KGHDR, CDR2 SFDVKD. CDR3 region: CATRGKTGTAEAFF. The CDR3 DNA is TGTGCCACCAGGGGGAAAACAGGGACGGCTGAAGCTTTCTTT.

This clonotype was observed a handful of times. The rearrangement uses TRBV9 and TRBJ2-6, with TRBD2 as a possible D gene (5 bases). The germline CDR1 and CDR2 sequences are SGDLS and YYNGEE. The CDR3 loop spans 15 amino acids. Trimming took 0 bases from V and 3 from J, leaving 7 bases between them. CDR3 coding DNA: TGTGCCAGCAGCGTAGTGGGAGTTGGGGCCAACGTCCTGACTTTC. Its translation: CASSVVGVGANVLTF. Based on the CDR3 plus reference TRBV9 and TRBJ2-6, the full variable domain is DSGVTQTPKHLITATGQRVTLRCSPRSGDLSVYWYQQSLDQGLQFLIQYYNGEERAKGNILERFSAQQFPDLHSELNLSSLELGDSALYFCASSVVGVGANVLTFGAGSRLTVL.

Here the CDR3 DNA reads TGCGCCAGCAGCCGACAGGTCCGGGACACTGAAGCTTTCTTT. Amino acid sequence: CASSRQVRDTEAFF. The chain links TRBV5-1 to TRBJ1-1, with a weak D call TRBD1 (6 bases). The V and J ends lost 4 bases and 3 bases respectively, with 13 bases between them. Germline CDR1 reads SGHRS; CDR2 reads YFSETQ. The CDR3 consists of 14 residues. The whole variable domain, remainder taken from reference TRBV5-1 and TRBJ1-1, is KAGVTQTPRYLIKTRGQQVTLSCSPISGHRSVSWYQQTPGQGLQFLFEYFSETQRNKGNFPGRFSGRQFSNSRSEMNVSTLELGDSALYLCASSRQVRDTEAFFGQGTRLTVV.

The rearrangement uses TRBV5-4 and TRBJ2-7; TRBD2 aligns across 9 bases. Per germline, CDR1 SGHNT and CDR2 YYREEE (reference sequence). The J segment lost 6 bases and the V segment lost 4 bases, leaving 11 bases of the junction unmatched. The CDR3 runs 15 residues. The CDR3 loop reads CASSLAGRGWFEQYF. In DNA, the CDR3 is TGTGCCAGCAGCCTAGCGGGACGTGGGTGGTTCGAGCAGTACTTC.

The chain employs TRBV7-2 and TRBJ2-3, with D unresolved. There are 13 residues in the CDR3. Germline CDR1 is SGHTA and CDR2 is FQGNSA. V was pared by 3 bases and J by 5 bases, with 9 bases between. CDR3: CASSFNHGDTQYF. Written as DNA, the CDR3 is TGTGCCAGCAGCTTCAACCATGGAGATACGCAGTATTTT.

The chain recombines TRBV27 with TRBJ2-7, with D perhaps matching TRBD2 (6 bases). The CDR3 totals 12 residues. The ends were cut back, 6 bases at V and 9 bases at J, with 15 bases in the middle. Germline V gene lookup returns CDR1 MNHEY and CDR2 SMNVEV (reference sequence). In DNA, the CDR3 is TGTGCCAGCAGCTCCGCCGGAGGGGTGCAGTACTTC. Protein: CASSSAGGVQYF.

There are a few counts of this clonotype. This chain uses TRBV20-1 with TRBJ2-2; 12 nucleotides match TRBD2. V was clipped by 4 bases and J by 5 bases; unmatched bases: 5. Germline CDR1 is DFQATT and CDR2 is SNEGSKA (reference sequence). The CDR3 loop spans 15 amino acids. The CDR3 nucleotides read TGCAGTGCTAACACCGGGACTAGCGGGACCGGGGAGCTGTTTTTT. Its protein product is CSANTGTSGTGELFF.

The CDR3 DNA reads TGCAGTGCTAGACTAGACGGGAACACTGAAGCTTTCTTT. Amino acid sequence: CSARLDGNTEAFF. The genes are TRBV20-1 and TRBJ1-1, with no clear D. The CDR3 runs to 13 residues. V was trimmed by 2 bases and J by 1 base, leaving 8 bases between them. From germline, CDR1 is DFQATT and CDR2 SNEGSKA (reference sequence).

This clonotype was seen a few times. The CDR3: CASSPPGLIYEQYF. DNA of the CDR3: TGTGCCAGCTCACCACCGGGACTAATATACGAGCAGTACTTC. V and J are TRBV18 and TRBJ2-7; the match to TRBD2 covers 7 bases. With 0 bases clipped from V and 4 bases from J, the junction kept 3 bases outside the gene matches. CDR3 size: 14 residues. The germline V gene has CDR1 KGHSH and CDR2 LQKENI.